Each of the 29 T cell receptor beta chains below was sequenced from the same sample in a study of T cell clonality in common variable immunodeficiency. Here immunoSEQ multiplex PCR was the method, and the copy in TCRdb shows in-frame clones only, minus some. This repertoire holds fewer than 40,000 clones, and none appear only once. Source material: peripheral blood mononuclear cells. The receptors stem from a person between 18 and 75 years old in good health.

This clone was picked up many times. The read gets to within 3 residues of the CDR3 end, and the germline J gene fills in the rest. J is TRBJ1-1 and V is TRBV6-1; D may be TRBD1 (5 bases). This CDR3 contains 15 residues. CDR1 is MNHNS, CDR2 SASEGT, per germline. Trimming left V 2 bases short and J 4 bases short, with 14 bases between. The CDR3 loop reads CASSERARTGTEAFF. The DNA read from the CDR3 is TGTGCCAGCAGTGAAAGGGCACGTACAGGCACTGAA.

This clone was counted many times. The read ends 3 residues before the CDR3 terminus; that terminus is restored from the germline J gene. The gene calls are TRBV20-1 and TRBJ1-2, with D uncertain. The CDR3 is 12 residues long. Trimming shortened V by 0 bases and J by 6 bases, and 8 bases separated the two germline ends. CDR1 DFQATT and CDR2 SNEGSKA come from the germline V gene (reference sequence). The covered CDR3 bases are TGCAGTGCTAGAGACCTCTATCATGGC. It translates to CSARDLYHG. The full CDR3 protein reads CSARDLYHGYTF.

This clone was detected ten times or more. The CDR3 end is not reached by the read, which stops 3 residues before it; the germline J gene fills it in. The rearrangement joins TRBV12-3 or TRBV12-4 to TRBJ1-1; 7 bases match TRBD1. The CDR3 contains 12 residues. CDR3 sequence: CASRQGFSWAFF. The CDR3 DNA, read in part, is TGTGCCAGCAGACAGGGGTTCAGCTGG.

This clone has ten or more counts. The CDR3 extends 3 residues past the end of the read, so its final part is completed from the germline J gene. The chain carries TRBV7-2 and TRBJ1-2; tentative D call: TRBD1 (5 bases). Trimming left V 5 bases short and J 6 bases short, with 16 bases between. Germline V gene sequence: CDR1 SGHTA, CDR2 FQGNSA. This CDR3 has 14 residues. CDR3 in amino acids: CASSPLRGIHGYTF. CDR3 DNA, as far as it was read: TGTGCCAGCAGCCCTCTCCGGGGGATCCATGGC.

Points on this clone: The sequence runs out 3 residues before the end of the CDR3; the remainder is reconstructed from the germline J gene. The genes are TRBV5-1 and TRBJ2-3; a weak D match, TRBD1 (6 bases). This CDR3 region has 16 residues. CDR1 is SGHRS and CDR2 is YFSETQ in the germline V gene. The CDR3 spells CASSIALSGGQETQYF. The sequenced part of the CDR3 DNA is TGCGCCAGCAGTATCGCCTTAAGTGGGGGACAAGAGACG.

This clone came up a few times. With the read ending 3 residues before the CDR3 end, the germline J gene is used to fill in that end. The chain couples TRBV19 to TRBJ1-2; TRBD1 is a possible D gene (5 bases). There are 15 residues in the CDR3. The germline V gene encodes CDR1 LNHDA and CDR2 SQIVND (reference sequence). CDR3 DNA, as far as it was read: TGTGCCAGTAGTACCTCTCTAGCGGGGACCTACGAC. Its translation is CASSTSLAGTYD. Given in full, the CDR3 is CASSTSLAGTYDYTF.

This clone was counted ten times or more. The chain's CDR3 is CASSEAGAYQPQHF. The DNA read from the CDR3 is TGTGCCAGCAGTGAAGCGGGGGCTTATCAGCCC. The V call is TRBV2, the J call TRBJ1-5, with D possibly TRBD1 on 6 matching bases. The CDR3 end is not reached by the read, which stops 3 residues before it; the germline J gene fills it in. The germline V gene encodes CDR1 SNHLY and CDR2 FYNNEI. The V end lost 0 bases, the J end lost 5 bases, and 8 bases lay between the germline ends. The CDR3 length is 14 residues.

This clone was picked up a small number of times. The CDR3 end lies 3 residues beyond the end of the read and is filled in from the germline J gene. The chain carries TRBV19 and TRBJ1-1; D is perhaps TRBD1 (5 bases). The CDR3 contains 13 residues. Germline values: CDR1 LNHDA, CDR2 SQIVND (reference sequence). Incomplete CDR3 DNA: TGTGCCAGTAGTAGGGCAGGGAATTACGAG. Its protein product is CASSRAGNYE. The whole CDR3 is CASSRAGNYEAFF.

This clone was observed many times. The CDR3 is cut off 3 residues early in the read; its end comes from the germline J gene. The J gene is TRBJ1-1, the V gene TRBV5-6; D is unclear. The ends were cut back, 2 bases at V and 3 bases at J, with 8 bases in the middle. Germline lookup yields CDR1 SGHDT and CDR2 YYEEEE. The CDR3 sequence is 13 residues long. Incomplete CDR3 DNA: TGTGCCAGCAGCTTAACGAGGGACACTGAA. This gives the protein CASSLTRDTE. The entire CDR3 protein reads CASSLTRDTEAFF.

This clone was seen ten or more times. This CDR3 is CASSRAGTYNEQFF. The sequenced part of the CDR3 DNA is TGTGCCAGCAGTCGTGCAGGGACCTACAATGAG. The chain has TRBV27 and TRBJ2-1; D may be TRBD1 (5 bases). The read ends 3 residues early relative to the CDR3; the germline J gene fills the gap. The germline V gene encodes CDR1 MNHEY and CDR2 SMNVEV (reference sequence). V shed 5 bases and J shed 2 bases, with 10 bases lying between them. The CDR3 totals 14 residues.

This clone was recorded many times. The CDR3 bases that were read are TGTGCCAGCTCACCCCCAGGAGCGGGGAAATACGAG. This gives the protein CASSPPGAGKYE. The whole CDR3 protein reads CASSPPGAGKYEQYF. The chain is built from TRBV18 and TRBJ2-7; 7 bases are shared with TRBD2. Read coverage stops 3 residues before the CDR3 terminus; the germline J gene supplies the remainder. Germline V CDR1 and CDR2: KGHSH, LQKENI. Trimming removed 3 bases from V and 4 bases from J; junction bases left unmatched: 9. CDR3 length: 15 residues. Drawing the rest from reference TRBV18 and TRBJ2-7, the complete variable domain is NAGVMQNPRHLVRRRGQEARLRCSPMKGHSHVYWYRQLPEEGLKFMVYLQKENIIDESGMPKERFSAEFPKEGPSILRIQQVVRGDSAAYFCASSPPGAGKYEQYFGPGTRLTVT.

The table lists this clone with many counts. The CDR3 end is not reached by the read, which stops 3 residues before it; the germline J gene fills it in. This sequence joins TRBV30 and TRBJ2-2; 11 nucleotides agree with TRBD1. CDR1 and CDR2 from the germline V gene are GTSNPN and SVGIG (reference sequence). CDR3 length: 13 residues. CDR3 bases read: TGTGCCGGACAGGGGGCAGAGAATGAAAAG. This gives the protein CAGQGAENEK. The complete CDR3 protein is CAGQGAENEKLFF.

This clone showed up just a few times. The CDR3 end falls 3 residues outside the read, so it is completed with the germline J gene. The V gene is TRBV7-2, the J gene TRBJ1-2; TRBD1 might be the D (5 bases). The CDR3 loop spans 15 amino acids. CDR1 and CDR2 from the germline V gene are SGHTA and FQGNSA. The CDR3 here is CASSLGLAETDTYTF. The sequenced part of the CDR3 DNA is TGTGCCAGCAGCTTAGGCCTAGCGGAGACAGATACC. The full variable domain, completed using reference TRBV7-2 and TRBJ1-2, is GAGVSQSPSNKVTEKGKDVELRCDPISGHTALYWYRQSLGQGLEFLIYFQGNSAPDKSGLPSDRFSAERTGGSVSTLTIQRTQQEDSAVYLCASSLGLAETDTYTFGSGTRLTVV.

This clone was recorded many times. The CDR3 is cut off 3 residues early in the read; its end comes from the germline J gene. The chain employs TRBV20-1 and TRBJ2-3, with D possibly matching TRBD1 (6 bases). V dropped 1 base and J dropped 5 bases, with 16 bases sitting between them. The CDR3 has 15 residues. Germline V gene lookup returns CDR1 DFQATT and CDR2 SNEGSKA (reference sequence). The covered CDR3 bases are TGCAGTGCTAGAGCCCCCCGCGCAGGGGTAGATACG. This codes for CSARAPRAGVDT. The whole CDR3 reads CSARAPRAGVDTQYF.

In its sample, this clone was seen many times. The read terminates 3 residues before the CDR3 end, so the remaining end is supplied by the germline J gene. The J gene is TRBJ2-5, the V gene TRBV2; D might be TRBD2 (6 bases). V lost 4 bases to trimming and J lost 3 bases, with 15 bases between them. The CDR3 covers 15 residues. CDR1 and CDR2 from the germline V gene are SNHLY and FYNNEI. CDR3 bases read: TGTGCCAGCAGTGCAGGGACTGCCCAAGAAGAGACC. Translated, it gives CASSAGTAQEET. The complete CDR3 sequence is CASSAGTAQEETQYF.

The sample holds many counts of this clone. Coverage ceases 3 residues before the CDR3 finishes, and the germline J gene fills in the end. The genes are TRBV5-1 and TRBJ2-7, with 11 nucleotides matching TRBD2. Germline V gene sequence: CDR1 SGHRS, CDR2 YFSETQ. The ends lost 3 bases at V and 2 bases at J; junction bases unmatched: 4. This CDR3 is built from 15 residues. The CDR3 bases that were read are TGCGCCAGCAGCTCCTTGACTAGCGGGGCCTACGAG. Protein: CASSSLTSGAYE. The full CDR3 reads CASSSLTSGAYEQYF. The full variable domain, with the rest looked up from reference TRBV5-1 and TRBJ2-7, is KAGVTQTPRYLIKTRGQQVTLSCSPISGHRSVSWYQQTPGQGLQFLFEYFSETQRNKGNFPGRFSGRQFSNSRSEMNVSTLELGDSALYLCASSSLTSGAYEQYFGPGTRLTVT.

This clone was recorded at least ten times. Sequencing ends 3 residues short of the CDR3 end; the germline J gene provides the rest. The chain is built from TRBV5-4 and TRBJ2-7, with 8 nucleotides matching TRBD2. V was pared by 2 bases and J by 3 bases, with 7 bases of the junction left unmatched. The CDR3 is 15 residues long. Germline V gene data show CDR1 as SGHNT and CDR2 as YYREEE (reference sequence). The sequenced part of the CDR3 DNA is TGTGCCAGCAGCTTTGGGCGGGGGGTCCGCTACGAG. It translates to CASSFGRGVRYE. The whole CDR3 is CASSFGRGVRYEQYF. Filled out from reference TRBV5-4 and TRBJ2-7, the complete variable domain reads ETGVTQSPTHLIKTRGQQVTLRCSSQSGHNTVSWYQQALGQGPQFIFQYYREEENGRGNFPPRFSGLQFPNYSSELNVNALELDDSALYLCASSFGRGVRYEQYFGPGTRLTVT.

The sample holds many counts of this clone. Read coverage stops 3 residues before the CDR3 terminus; the germline J gene supplies the remainder. The genes are TRBV20-1 and TRBJ2-5; the match to TRBD2 covers 9 bases. With 7 bases clipped from V and 4 bases from J, the junction kept 4 bases outside the gene matches. CDR3 length equals 12 residues. Germline V gene sequence: CDR1 DFQATT, CDR2 SNEGSKA (reference sequence). CDR3: CSVRRGGETQYF. The CDR3 DNA, read in part, is TGCAGTGTAAGGCGGGGGGGAGAGACC.

This clone has ten or more counts. The observed sequence ends 3 residues before the CDR3 terminus, with the missing tail filled in from the germline J gene. The rearrangement joins TRBV7-6 to TRBJ1-5; weak D call: TRBD1 (6 bases). The CDR3 contains 14 residues. The V gene lost 3 bases and the J gene lost 4 bases, with 10 bases spanning the gap. Germline V gene data show CDR1 as SGHVS and CDR2 as FNYEAQ. The CDR3 reads CASSFWQGNQPQHF. The DNA read from the CDR3 is TGTGCCAGCAGCTTTTGGCAGGGGAATCAGCCC.

This clone came up many times. The sequenced fragment ends 3 residues before the CDR3 boundary, so the rest is inferred from the germline J gene. This chain connects TRBV5-6 to TRBJ2-7; 8 positions agree with TRBD1. The CDR3 contains 13 residues. The germline V gene has CDR1 SGHDT and CDR2 YYEEEE. V trimming: 4 bases; J trimming: 5 bases; junction bases outside the gene matches: 5. The CDR3 bases that were read are TGTGCCAGCAGCCTGGACAGGGACCACGAG. Amino acid sequence: CASSLDRDHE. The full CDR3 reads CASSLDRDHEQYF.

This clone was picked up many times. The read is 3 residues too short to cover the CDR3 end, so that end is filled in from the germline J gene. V usage is TRBV18 and J usage is TRBJ1-1, with a weak D call TRBD1 (5 bases). Germline V gene data show CDR1 as KGHSH and CDR2 as LQKENI. CDR3 length: 15 amino acids. Trimming shortened V by 3 bases and J by 1 base, and 12 bases separated the two germline ends. CDR3 in amino acids: CASSPQGVGNTEAFF. Incomplete CDR3 DNA: TGTGCCAGCTCACCCCAGGGTGTCGGGAACACTGAA.

In this sample, this clone turned up many times. Read sequence stops 3 residues before the CDR3 end, and the germline J gene provides the missing end. This rearrangement joins TRBV4-1 to TRBJ2-1, with 7 positions matching TRBD2. With V trimmed by 4 bases and J by 2 bases, 5 bases remained unmatched. Germline V lookup: CDR1 MGHRA, CDR2 YSYEKL. The CDR3 consists of 15 residues. Partial CDR3 DNA: TGCGCCAGCAGCCCAAGCGGGGAACCCTACAATGAG. This encodes CASSPSGEPYNE. The CDR3 in its entirety is CASSPSGEPYNEQFF.

This clone was seen a handful of times. Coverage ceases 3 residues before the CDR3 finishes, and the germline J gene fills in the end. The gene calls are TRBV30 and TRBJ1-1; 7 nucleotides match TRBD1. There are 14 residues in the CDR3. From germline, CDR1 is GTSNPN and CDR2 SVGIG (reference sequence). This chain's CDR3 is CAWRIQGMDEKAFF. The CDR3 DNA, read in part, is TGTGCCTGGAGAATACAGGGGATGGATGAAAAA.

Ten or more counts support this clone. CDR3: CASSRQSLSYEQYF. CDR3 DNA, as far as it was read: TGTGCCAGCAGTAGACAGTCCCTCTCCTACGAG. The chain joins TRBV12-3 or TRBV12-4 to TRBJ2-7; tentative D call: TRBD1 (5 bases). The read terminates 3 residues before the CDR3 end, so the remaining end is supplied by the germline J gene. V shed 5 bases and J shed 0 bases, with 11 bases lying between them. The CDR3 length is 14 residues.

This clone has more than one count but fewer than ten. The missing CDR3 end, 3 residues past where the read stops, is filled in from the germline J gene. The rearrangement links TRBV5-5 to TRBJ2-3, with 7 bases that match TRBD1. This CDR3 contains 14 residues. Germline CDR1 and CDR2: SGHKS and YYEKEE (reference sequence). The covered CDR3 bases are TGTGCCAGCAGCCGACAGGGTTTACAAGAGACG. Translated, it gives CASSRQGLQET. The complete CDR3 protein is CASSRQGLQETQYF.

This clone was observed at least ten times. The covered CDR3 bases are TGTGCCAGCAGTGTAGGGACAGGGTTAGCCTACGAG. Protein sequence: CASSVGTGLAYE. The CDR3 in its entirety is CASSVGTGLAYEQYF. The chain recombines TRBV12-3 or TRBV12-4 with TRBJ2-7; the match to TRBD1 covers 9 bases. The read gets to within 3 residues of the CDR3 end, and the germline J gene fills in the rest. This CDR3 has 15 amino acids. V dropped 5 bases and J dropped 2; count of bases not matched to a gene: 7.

This clone was recorded many times. The sequence runs out 3 residues before the end of the CDR3; the remainder is reconstructed from the germline J gene. This chain links TRBV9 with TRBJ2-3; D possibly uses TRBD1 or TRBD2 (5 bases each). V lost 4 bases and J lost 2, with 11 bases in between. The CDR3 extends over 14 amino acids. The germline V gene has CDR1 SGDLS and CDR2 YYNGEE. The sequenced part of the CDR3 DNA is TGTGCCAGCAGCTCTGAGGGGTTCACAGATACG. Protein product: CASSSEGFTDT. The whole CDR3 protein is CASSSEGFTDTQYF.

In its sample, this clone was seen many times. Read sequence stops 3 residues before the CDR3 end, and the germline J gene provides the missing end. The rearrangement joins TRBV20-1 to TRBJ2-7, with D perhaps matching TRBD1 (5 bases). V was clipped by 0 bases and J by 3 bases, with 9 bases between them. Germline V gives CDR1 DFQATT, CDR2 SNEGSKA (reference sequence). The CDR3 spans 13 residues. The covered CDR3 bases are TGCAGTGCTAGAGATAGGGGAAACTACGAG. Its protein product is CSARDRGNYE. In full, the CDR3 is CSARDRGNYEQYF.

This clone was found many times. The sequenced fragment ends 3 residues before the CDR3 boundary, so the rest is inferred from the germline J gene. The chain combines TRBV7-9 with TRBJ1-1, with 7 bases lining up with TRBD1. V was clipped by 5 bases and J by 1 base; unmatched bases: 4. This CDR3 region has 14 residues. Germline values: CDR1 SEHNR, CDR2 FQNEAQ (reference sequence). The covered CDR3 bases are TGTGCCAGCAGCCTGGACAGGACGAACACTGAA. This codes for CASSLDRTNTE. Given in full, the CDR3 is CASSLDRTNTEAFF.